The clone carrying this T cell receptor beta chain was found a few times. This record comes from a study of neurological immune-mediated disorders. Germline V gene sequence: CDR1 SGHTA, CDR2 FQGNSA. V was pared by 1 base and J by 3 bases, with 11 bases of the junction left unmatched. The length of the CDR3 is 18 residues. TCRdb independently ran MiXCR on the 5' RACE reads; one entry per CDR3 protein. The sample contains about 39,000 distinct CDR3 sequences, roughly 6.9% of which appear only once. The source of this sequence is a man in his fifties in good health. Specimen: CD4+ T cells from blood. The chain is built from TRBV7-2 and TRBJ2-3; 9 bases map to TRBD2. The DNA of the CDR3 is TGTGCCAGCAGCTTAGGGGCGCTAGCGGGATTTCTAACAGATACGCAGTATTTT. Protein product: CASSLGALAGFLTDTQYF.